A single sample gave rise to the 27 T cell receptor beta chains below, sequenced in a study of T cells in Graves' hyperthyroidism and ophthalmopathy (dated by TCRdb to 2018 to 2020). Library generation was performed with multiplex PCR. Sequencing was carried out with an Illumina HiSeq 2000. The TCR beta CDR3 regions were amplified from RNA transcripts. A first-round RT-PCR of the TCR CDR3 used the HTBI primer set with the Qiagen OneStep RT-PCR kit. TCRdb reworked the public reads: Q25 trimming with fastp, MiXCR clone assembly, productive beta chains retained. Entries are consolidated by CDR3 protein sequence, retaining the most common genes and DNA. This sample has about 300,000 distinct CDR3 sequences in its table, and 15% to 20% of those were observed once. 35% to 45% of the sample belongs to the ten largest clones. The specimen sequenced was blood. These receptors were obtained from a man aged 50-60 years with Graves' ophthalmopathy.

Only a few counts were recorded for this clonotype. V usage is TRBV6-1 and J usage is TRBJ2-2; TRBD2 matches 8 bases. The germline V gene encodes CDR1 MNHNS and CDR2 SASEGT. This CDR3 contains 14 residues. V dropped 7 bases and J dropped 7; count of bases not matched to a gene: 8. CDR3 bases: TGTGCCAGCATCGCGGGGGGCGTAATCGGGGAGCTGTTTTTT. Protein: CASIAGGVIGELFF.

The gene calls are TRBV12-3 or TRBV12-4 and TRBJ2-1; no clear D gene. V lost 6 bases and J lost 7, with 22 bases in between. The length of the CDR3 is 16 residues. The CDR3 protein is CASSLPALPYLNEQFF. CDR3 DNA sequence: TGTGCCAGCAGCCTTCCGGCCCTCCCGTATTTAAATGAGCAGTTCTTC.

In this sample, this clonotype turned up many times. The DNA for the CDR3 is TGTGCCAGCAGTTATAATAGGGACACCCGAACGAGCTCCTACGAGCAGTACTTC. This gives the protein CASSYNRDTRTSSYEQYF. The rearrangement links TRBV11-2 to TRBJ2-7; tentatively, D is TRBD1 (6 bases). This CDR3 is 18 amino acids long. V was clipped by 6 bases and J by 0 bases, with 24 bases between them. CDR1 and CDR2 (germline): SGHAT, FQNNGV.

The chain joins TRBV7-3 to TRBJ1-1; 7 bases map to TRBD1. Germline V gene sequence: CDR1 SGHTA, CDR2 FQGTGA. V trimming: 5 bases; J trimming: 1 base; junction bases outside the gene matches: 4. CDR3 length: 14 residues. As DNA, the CDR3 is TGTGCCAGCAGCATACAGGGGCGGAACACTGAAGCTTTCTTT. Its protein product is CASSIQGRNTEAFF. Looking up the rest from reference TRBV7-3 and TRBJ1-1 gives the full variable domain: GAGVSQTPSNKVTEKGKYVELRCDPISGHTALYWYRQSLGQGPEFLIYFQGTGAADDSGLPNDRFFAVRPEGSVSTLKIQRTERGDSAVYLCASSIQGRNTEAFFGQGTRLTVV.

This clonotype was detected ten times or more. The chain joins TRBV20-1 to TRBJ1-5; the match to TRBD1 covers 7 bases. CDR3 length equals 13 residues. Germline V CDR1 and CDR2: DFQATT, SNEGSKA (reference sequence). Trimming removed 6 bases from V and 4 bases from J; junction bases left unmatched: 6. The CDR3 coding sequence is TGCAGTGCAGGGGGCGGAGGGAATCAGCCCCAGCATTTT. Translated: CSAGGGGNQPQHF.

Details on this clonotype: This may come from a read error, since a much larger clone is one base off. The genes are TRBV20-1 and TRBJ1-1; the D is unclear. The length of the CDR3 is 15 residues. Germline lookup yields CDR1 DFQATT and CDR2 SNEGSKA (reference sequence). V was clipped by 6 bases and J by 4 bases, with 21 bases between them. The DNA for the CDR3 is TGCAGTGCGGAGGGAGTCCCCCGGGGATGCACTGAAGCTTTCTTT. Amino acid sequence: CSAEGVPRGCTEAFF.

This clonotype was counted only a few times. The chain has TRBV24-1 and TRBJ1-1; possibly TRBD1 for D (5 bases). Germline CDR1 is KGHDR and CDR2 is SFDVKD. The length of the CDR3 is 13 residues. V lost 8 bases and J 1 base, leaving 10 bases between the germline ends. The CDR3 nucleotides are TGTGCCACCACCCCGGGGCCGAACACTGAAGCTTTCTTT. Translation gives CATTPGPNTEAFF.

The chain employs TRBV5-1 and TRBJ2-1; 9 bases agree with TRBD2. This CDR3 comprises 17 residues. V shed 2 bases and J 0 bases; nucleotides not matched to a gene: 6. CDR1 and CDR2 (germline): SGHRS, YFSETQ. CDR3 protein: CASSLAGGTSSYNEQFF. For the CDR3, the DNA is TGCGCCAGCAGCTTAGCGGGAGGTACCTCCTCCTACAATGAGCAGTTCTTC.

The chain has TRBV28 and TRBJ1-6; the match to TRBD1 covers 7 bases. CDR3 length: 14 amino acids. Germline CDR1 is MDHEN and CDR2 is SYDVKM. With 5 bases clipped from V and 5 bases from J, the junction kept 3 bases outside the gene matches. The CDR3, as DNA: TGTGCCAGCAGTCCGGGACAGAATAATTCACCCCTCCACTTT. Residues: CASSPGQNNSPLHF.

This clonotype was seen repeatedly, ten times or more. The chain carries TRBV2 and TRBJ1-5, with D uncertain. In germline, CDR1 is SNHLY, CDR2 FYNNEI. Deletions cut 1 base from V and 7 bases from J, with 17 bases between. The CDR3 is 16 amino acids. The CDR3 DNA reads as TGTGCCAGCAGTGAAGGAACCGGTGGGTCAAGACAGCCCCAGCATTTT. This gives the protein CASSEGTGGSRQPQHF. The full variable domain, with the rest looked up from reference TRBV2 and TRBJ1-5, is EPEVTQTPSHQVTQMGQEVILRCVPISNHLYFYWYRQILGQKVEFLVSFYNNEISEKSEIFDDQFSVERPDGSNFTLKIRSTKLEDSAMYFCASSEGTGGSRQPQHFGDGTRLSIL.

In this sample, this clonotype turned up many times. This chain joins TRBV20-1 and TRBJ2-7; D may correspond to TRBD1 or TRBD2 (5 bases each). V was trimmed by 5 bases and J by 1 base, leaving 24 bases between them. Germline assignment: CDR1 DFQATT and CDR2 SNEGSKA (reference sequence). The CDR3 is 17 residues long. CDR3 coding DNA: TGCAGTGCTCCAGTCATCGTACGGGACGGTCTATCCTACGAGCAGTACTTC. It encodes CSAPVIVRDGLSYEQYF.

This clonotype was seen ten or more times. The chain has TRBV2 and TRBJ2-6; tentatively, D is TRBD1 (6 bases). Trimming removed 5 bases from V and 4 bases from J, with 15 bases in between. The CDR3 is made up of 16 amino acids. Germline V lookup: CDR1 SNHLY, CDR2 FYNNEI. CDR3 DNA: TGTGCCAGCAGTATACAGGGTGGGGTAGGGGCCAACGTCCTGACTTTC. Translating it yields CASSIQGGVGANVLTF.

The genes are TRBV7-2 and TRBJ1-2; 11 positions match TRBD1. CDR1 and CDR2 (germline): SGHTA, FQGNSA. After removal of 6 bases from V and 7 bases from J, the junction contained 10 bases not matched to a gene. The CDR3 is 15 residues long. The CDR3 bases are TGTGCCAGCAGGCTGGACAGGGGGCGCATGGTTGGCTACACCTTC. Translation gives CASRLDRGRMVGYTF.

This clonotype was seen at least ten times. The gene calls are TRBV7-9 and TRBJ2-7, with 10 bases that match TRBD1. The CDR3 length is 14 residues. The ends lost 5 bases at V and 5 bases at J; junction bases unmatched: 6. Germline V gene lookup returns CDR1 SEHNR and CDR2 FQNEAQ (reference sequence). CDR3 sequence reads: CASSPDRGFNEQYF. The CDR3 DNA sequence: TGTGCCAGCAGCCCGGACAGGGGGTTCAACGAGCAGTACTTC.

This clonotype was found a few times. This chain connects TRBV7-8 to TRBJ1-4; D unclear. In germline, CDR1 is SGHVS, CDR2 FQNEAQ. The CDR3 contains 17 residues. V lost 1 base to trimming and J lost 7 bases, with 19 bases between them. CDR3 in amino acids: CASSLERVQRVGEKLFF. CDR3 coding DNA: TGTGCCAGCAGCTTAGAAAGGGTTCAGCGTGTGGGTGAAAAACTGTTTTTT. The full variable domain, with the rest looked up from reference TRBV7-8 and TRBJ1-4, is GAGVSQSPRYKVAKRGQDVALRCDPISGHVSLFWYQQALGQGPEFLTYFQNEAQLDKSGLPSDRFFAERPEGSVSTLKIQRTQQEDSAVYLCASSLERVQRVGEKLFFGSGTQLSVL.

In its sample, this clonotype was seen many times. The chain uses TRBV20-1 and TRBJ1-1; D is possibly TRBD1 (5 bases). Germline CDR1 is DFQATT and CDR2 is SNEGSKA (reference sequence). This CDR3 spans 16 amino acids. Trimming cost V 0 bases and J 5 bases, with 19 bases left between them. The CDR3 bases are TGCAGTGCTAGAGATCTTAGCTGGGCAGGGAGTACTGAAGCTTTCTTT. This gives the protein CSARDLSWAGSTEAFF.

This clonotype was observed a few times. The J gene is TRBJ1-5, the V gene TRBV5-6; D call uncertain. The CDR3 has 13 amino acids. Germline V gene data show CDR1 as SGHDT and CDR2 as YYEEEE. Trimming took 4 bases from V and 6 from J, leaving 11 bases between them. The CDR3 nucleotides are TGTGCCAGCAGCGTGGATGAGGGTCAGCCCCAGCATTTT. Encoded protein: CASSVDEGQPQHF.

In its sample, this clonotype was seen many times. Written as DNA, the CDR3 is TGCAGCGCCGACAGGATGAACACTGAAGCTTTCTTT. This sequence encodes CSADRMNTEAFF. V and J are TRBV29-1 and TRBJ1-1, with a possible D match to TRBD1 (6 bases). Germline V gives CDR1 SQVTM, CDR2 ANQGSEA. CDR3 length: 12 residues. V gave up 7 bases and J gave up 0 bases, with 9 bases separating them.

This clonotype was counted at least ten times. The V gene is TRBV18, the J gene TRBJ2-7; no clear D. Trimming stripped 2 bases from V and 5 bases from J, with 7 bases between. Germline loops: CDR1 KGHSH, CDR2 LQKENI. This CDR3 spans 12 amino acids. The CDR3: CASSPKGNEQYF. The DNA of the CDR3 is TGTGCCAGCTCACCAAAGGGAAACGAGCAGTACTTC.

This clonotype came up many times. This chain uses TRBV28 with TRBJ1-4, with TRBD1 as a possible D gene (5 bases). The CDR3 sequence is 16 residues long. The V gene's germline CDR1 is MDHEN and CDR2 SYDVKM. Trimming removed 3 bases from V and 10 bases from J, with 21 bases in between. CDR3 loop: CASSLGTDPTGRKLFF. DNA of the CDR3: TGTGCCAGCAGTTTGGGGACCGACCCAACGGGTAGAAAACTGTTTTTT.

This clonotype was seen many times. The chain couples TRBV29-1 to TRBJ2-7, with TRBD1 matching over 10 bases. Germline V gene data show CDR1 as SQVTM and CDR2 as ANQGSEA. This CDR3 region has 14 residues. The V segment lost 7 bases and the J segment 0 bases; nucleotides outside the gene matches: 6. The CDR3 sequence: CSAKGQGSSYEQYF. The CDR3 DNA sequence: TGCAGCGCTAAGGGACAGGGGTCCTCCTACGAGCAGTACTTC.

This chain uses TRBV19 with TRBJ1-5; no definite D call. Germline V CDR1 and CDR2: LNHDA, SQIVND (reference sequence). V lost 5 bases to trimming and J lost 7 bases, with 15 bases between them. CDR3 length equals 14 residues. The CDR3 nucleotides are TGTGCCAGTAGTTTGATGGGGTCCCGCCAGCCCCAGCATTTT. Amino acids: CASSLMGSRQPQHF.

The chain has TRBV5-8 and TRBJ1-2; 11 bases map to TRBD1. CDR3 length: 15 residues. V gave up 4 bases and J gave up 3 bases; unmatched junction bases: 5. Germline-derived CDR1 and CDR2 are SGHTS and YDEGEE. The CDR3: CASSPRTGGYYGYTF. The CDR3 nucleotides read TGTGCCAGCAGCCCCCGGACAGGGGGCTACTATGGCTACACCTTC. Complete variable domain (other parts from reference TRBV5-8 and TRBJ1-2): EAGVTQSPTHLIKTRGQQATLRCSPISGHTSVYWYQQALGLGLQFLLWYDEGEERNRGNFPPRFSGRQFPNYSSELNVNALELEDSALYLCASSPRTGGYYGYTFGSGTRLTVV.

The table lists this clonotype with a few counts. The V call is TRBV25-1, the J call TRBJ2-3; 9 nucleotides match TRBD2. The CDR3 runs 12 residues. The germline V gene encodes CDR1 MGHDK and CDR2 SYGVNS. V was clipped by 10 bases and J by 2 bases; unmatched bases: 1. CDR3 residues: CAIAGDTDTQYF. In nucleotides, the CDR3 is TGTGCCATAGCGGGAGACACAGATACGCAGTATTTT.

This clonotype was counted at least ten times. The chain recombines TRBV30 with TRBJ1-4; tentatively, D is TRBD1 (5 bases). The CDR3 totals 14 residues. CDR1 is GTSNPN and CDR2 is SVGIG in the germline V gene (reference sequence). Trimming stripped 2 bases from V and 8 bases from J, with 15 bases between. The CDR3 coding sequence is TGTGCCTGGAGTAGGACACGTACGGGGGAAAAACTGTTTTTT. Its translation: CAWSRTRTGEKLFF.

This clonotype came up many times. The CDR3 sequence is CASRWGAGQPQHF. The CDR3 nucleotides read TGTGCCAGCAGGTGGGGGGCGGGTCAGCCCCAGCATTTT. The chain has TRBV2 and TRBJ1-5; weak D call: TRBD1 (6 bases). The CDR3 spans 13 residues. The V and J ends lost 6 bases and 6 bases respectively, with 12 bases between them. Germline CDR1 and CDR2: SNHLY and FYNNEI.

This clonotype was seen a few times. The rearrangement joins TRBV10-3 to TRBJ2-2; D possibly corresponds to TRBD2 (5 bases). The CDR3 is 14 amino acids. Looked up from germline, CDR1 is ENHRY and CDR2 is SYGVKD. V lost 4 bases, J lost 5 bases, and 11 bases lay in between. CDR3 in DNA: TGTGCCATCAGTGTGGCGAGGGTTACCGGGGAGCTGTTTTTT. Its translation is CAISVARVTGELFF.